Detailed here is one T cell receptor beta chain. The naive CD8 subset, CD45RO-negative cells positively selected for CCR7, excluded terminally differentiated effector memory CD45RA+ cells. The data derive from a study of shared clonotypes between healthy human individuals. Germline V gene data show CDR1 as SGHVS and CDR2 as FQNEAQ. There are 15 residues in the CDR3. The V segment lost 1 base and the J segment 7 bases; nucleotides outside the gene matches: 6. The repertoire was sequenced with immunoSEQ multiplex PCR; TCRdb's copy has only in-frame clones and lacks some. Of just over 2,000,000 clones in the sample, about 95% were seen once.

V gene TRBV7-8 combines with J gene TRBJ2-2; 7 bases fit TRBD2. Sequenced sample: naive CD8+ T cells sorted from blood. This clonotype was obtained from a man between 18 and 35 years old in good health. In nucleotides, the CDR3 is TGTGCCAGCAGCTTAGGCGGACTAGTCGGCGGGGAGCTGTTTTTT. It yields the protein CASSLGGLVGGELFF.